This TCR beta chain was identified during a study of vaccination and CD4 T cells after COVID-19. Sequence data for DNA of cultured CD4+ T cells were generated by the Oncomine TCR Beta short-read assay. TCRdb reprocessed the PCR reads via MiXCR and lists one record per CDR3 protein. The sample shows some 17,000 distinct CDR3 sequences, about 38% of them seen only once. The CDR3 totals 14 residues. Trimming cost V 1 base and J 7 bases, with 11 bases left between them. Germline V CDR1 and CDR2: LNHNV, YYDKDF (reference sequence). Treatment denoted: roughly 10-day PBMC culture with coronavirus spike peptide pools or control peptides (ViraFEST assay). Positive tests by PCR, dated March to December 2020, predated US Alpha, Beta and Delta variants. By its share, this clonotype is medium-sized. No antigen is known for it.

The chain employs TRBV15 and TRBJ1-5, with D possibly TRBD1 on 5 matching bases. This clonotype was obtained from a human donor who had recovered from COVID-19. Sequenced input: CD4+ T cells from blood, cultured in vitro. The DNA for the CDR3 is TGTGCCACCAGCAGAGCAGGGTCGGACCAGCCCCAGCATTTT. This sequence encodes CATSRAGSDQPQHF.